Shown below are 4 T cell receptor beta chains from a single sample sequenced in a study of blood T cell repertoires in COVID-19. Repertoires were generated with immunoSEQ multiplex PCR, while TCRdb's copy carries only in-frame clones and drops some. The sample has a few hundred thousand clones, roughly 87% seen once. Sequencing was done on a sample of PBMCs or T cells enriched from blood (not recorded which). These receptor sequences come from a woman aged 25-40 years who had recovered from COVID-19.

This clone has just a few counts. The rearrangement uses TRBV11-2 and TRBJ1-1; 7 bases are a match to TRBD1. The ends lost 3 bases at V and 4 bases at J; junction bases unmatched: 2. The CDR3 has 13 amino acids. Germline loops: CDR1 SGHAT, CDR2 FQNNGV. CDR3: CASSFQGGTEAFF. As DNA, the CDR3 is TGTGCCAGCAGCTTTCAGGGGGGCACTGAAGCTTTCTTT.

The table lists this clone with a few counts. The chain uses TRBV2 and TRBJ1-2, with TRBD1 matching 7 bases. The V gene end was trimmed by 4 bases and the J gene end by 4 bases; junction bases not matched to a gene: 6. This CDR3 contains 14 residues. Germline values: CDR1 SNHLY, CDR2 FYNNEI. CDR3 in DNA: TGTGCCAGCAGTGGGCCAGGGGGTTCCTATGGCTACACCTTC. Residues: CASSGPGGSYGYTF.

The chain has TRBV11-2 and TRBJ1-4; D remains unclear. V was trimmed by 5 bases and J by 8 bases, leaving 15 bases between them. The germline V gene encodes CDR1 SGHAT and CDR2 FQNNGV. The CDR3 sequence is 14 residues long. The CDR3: CASSPPDGVEKLFF. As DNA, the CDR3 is TGTGCCAGCAGCCCCCCGGACGGGGTAGAAAAACTGTTTTTT.

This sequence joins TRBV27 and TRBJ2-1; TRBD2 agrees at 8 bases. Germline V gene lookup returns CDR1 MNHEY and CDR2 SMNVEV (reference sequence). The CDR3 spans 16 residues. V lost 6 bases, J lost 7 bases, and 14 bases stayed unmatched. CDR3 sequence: CASSPPVGSGKNEQFF. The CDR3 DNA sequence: TGTGCCAGCAGCCCACCGGTCGGTAGCGGGAAGAATGAGCAGTTCTTC.